These 29 T cell receptor beta chains originate from one sample sequenced in a study of a mutant IDH1 vaccine in newly diagnosed glioma. Which antigens these TCRs recognize remains unknown. Assay used: immunoSEQ multiplex PCR; TCRdb lists only in-frame clones, some missing. Among about 40,000 clones listed, less than 85% were seen once. The time point was: week 47, end of study. Mutant IDH1 20-mer peptide, at 300 ug, made up each vaccine dose, with topical imiquimod. Sequenced material: PBMCs, taken from a glioma patient whose treatment included an IDH1 peptide vaccine. These TCRs come from a man aged 18 to 29 with glioma. Some clones in this sample may be carry-over from other donors' samples.

The genes are TRBV15 and TRBJ2-7, with TRBD2 as a possible D gene (7 bases). CDR3 length equals 16 residues. CDR1 is LNHNV and CDR2 is YYDKDF in the germline V gene (reference sequence). V was clipped by 5 bases and J by 3 bases, with 20 bases between them. The CDR3 region is CATSPRDRGADYEQYF. CDR3 DNA: TGTGCCACCAGCCCTCGGGATCGGGGGGCGGACTACGAGCAGTACTTC.

The chain recombines TRBV7-2 with TRBJ2-1; the D gene is possibly TRBD2 (5 bases). Germline V gene sequence: CDR1 SGHTA, CDR2 FQGNSA. This CDR3 spans 19 amino acids. Trimming cost V 7 bases and J 5 bases, with 30 bases left between them. The CDR3 nucleotides are TGTGCCAGCACCTTCGAGGCGGGCTATACCCGTGTCCTAAACAATGAGCAGTTCTTC. Its translation is CASTFEAGYTRVLNNEQFF. Using reference TRBV7-2 and TRBJ2-1 for the parts outside the CDR3, the full variable domain is GAGVSQSPSNKVTEKGKDVELRCDPISGHTALYWYRQSLGQGLEFLIYFQGNSAPDKSGLPSDRFSAERTGGSVSTLTIQRTQQEDSAVYLCASTFEAGYTRVLNNEQFFGPGTRLTVL.

The chain carries TRBV6-5 and TRBJ2-3, with 11 bases aligning to TRBD2. Germline V gives CDR1 MNHEY, CDR2 SVGAGI. J gave up 4 bases and V 4 bases, and 4 bases lay outside the gene matches. The CDR3 consists of 15 residues. The CDR3 nucleotides read TGTGCCAGCAGTTTAGCGGGGGGGCAAGCAGATACGCAGTATTTT. Its protein is CASSLAGGQADTQYF.

V gene TRBV5-8 combines with J gene TRBJ2-7, with D unclear. Deletions cut 5 bases from V and 0 bases from J, with 9 bases between. The CDR3 spans 13 residues. Germline V gene lookup returns CDR1 SGHTS and CDR2 YDEGEE. The CDR3 DNA reads as TGTGCCAGCAGAGGGCCAGCCTCCTACGAGCAGTACTTC. Protein product: CASRGPASYEQYF.

V is TRBV5-1 and J is TRBJ2-1, with no clear D. Germline V CDR1 and CDR2: SGHRS, YFSETQ. CDR3 length: 13 residues. Trimming removed 4 bases at V and 7 bases at J, with 12 bases between. The CDR3 reads CASSLTTGNEQFF. DNA for the CDR3: TGCGCCAGCAGCCTGACGACGGGTAATGAGCAGTTCTTC.

The rearrangement links TRBV7-2 to TRBJ1-1; the D is unclear. V was clipped by 4 bases and J by 1 base, with 7 bases between them. Per germline, CDR1 SGHTA and CDR2 FQGNSA. This CDR3 region has 13 residues. The CDR3 sequence is CASSSVRNTEAFF. CDR3 in DNA: TGTGCCAGCAGCTCTGTGAGGAACACTGAAGCTTTCTTT. Using reference TRBV7-2 and TRBJ1-1 for the parts outside the CDR3, the full variable domain is GAGVSQSPSNKVTEKGKDVELRCDPISGHTALYWYRQSLGQGLEFLIYFQGNSAPDKSGLPSDRFSAERTGGSVSTLTIQRTQQEDSAVYLCASSSVRNTEAFFGQGTRLTVV.

The chain links TRBV6-6 to TRBJ1-4; D may be TRBD1 (5 bases). Germline CDR1 and CDR2: MNHNY and SVGAGI (reference sequence). V lost 8 bases, J lost 3 bases, and 19 bases lay in between. The CDR3 covers 16 residues. The CDR3 nucleotides are TGTGCCAGCGATGACATCCCGGGACGGGCTAATGAAAAACTGTTTTTT. Encoded protein: CASDDIPGRANEKLFF.

This sequence joins TRBV9 and TRBJ1-5, with 10 bases that match TRBD1. Germline CDR1 SGDLS, CDR2 YYNGEE. The J segment lost 4 bases and the V segment lost 4 bases, leaving 2 bases of the junction unmatched. The length of the CDR3 is 14 residues. The CDR3, as DNA: TGTGCCAGCAGCCCGGACAGGGGGAATCAGCCCCAGCATTTT. Its protein product is CASSPDRGNQPQHF.

The rearrangement joins TRBV5-1 to TRBJ1-1; D perhaps matches TRBD1 (5 bases). The ends were cut back, 2 bases at V and 8 bases at J, with 13 bases in the middle. CDR3 length equals 13 residues. The germline CDR1 and CDR2 sequences are SGHRS and YFSETQ. This chain's CDR3 is CASSFPGAPEAFF. The CDR3 DNA reads as TGCGCCAGCAGCTTTCCCGGGGCACCAGAAGCTTTCTTT.

This clone showed up just once. The gene calls are TRBV5-4 and TRBJ1-2, with D maybe TRBD1 (6 bases). Trimming pared 7 bases from V and 0 bases from J, leaving 13 bases between. Germline CDR1 and CDR2: SGHNT and YYREEE (reference sequence). CDR3 length equals 14 residues. The CDR3 DNA reads as TGTGCCAGCCACCGACAGGCGCCTAACTATGGCTACACCTTC. Translation: CASHRQAPNYGYTF.

The chain has TRBV9 and TRBJ2-5; a possible D gene is TRBD1 (6 bases). Germline CDR1 SGDLS, CDR2 YYNGEE. The CDR3 length is 14 residues. Trimming shortened V by 3 bases and J by 0 bases, and 9 bases separated the two germline ends. This CDR3 reads CASSERGYQETQYF. The DNA of the CDR3 is TGTGCCAGCAGCGAGAGGGGGTACCAAGAGACCCAGTACTTC.

The genes are TRBV6-5 and TRBJ2-2; possible D gene TRBD2, 6 bases. The CDR3 is 15 residues long. The germline CDR1 and CDR2 sequences are MNHEY and SVGAGI. The V and J ends lost 7 bases and 6 bases respectively, with 18 bases between them. DNA of the CDR3: TGTGCCAGCACAGAGGGCTGGTGGGAGGCCGGGGAGCTGTTTTTT. Translating it yields CASTEGWWEAGELFF.

This clone was seen only a few times. The chain recombines TRBV4-3 with TRBJ1-3; D is uncertain. Germline V gene sequence: CDR1 LGHNA, CDR2 YSLEER. The V end lost 0 bases, the J end lost 1 base, and 7 bases lay between the germline ends. This CDR3 region has 15 residues. The CDR3 coding sequence is TGCGCCAGCAGCCAAGATAGAGGTTCTGGAAACACCATATATTTT. Amino acid sequence: CASSQDRGSGNTIYF.

This clone occurred once. The chain couples TRBV11-1 to TRBJ2-6; no clear D. This CDR3 contains 13 residues. The V end was cut by 6 bases, the J end by 1 base, with 4 bases between. Germline values: CDR1 SGHAT, CDR2 FQDESV (reference sequence). The CDR3 spells CASRRSGANVLTF. The CDR3 region has the DNA TGTGCCAGCAGACGGTCTGGGGCCAACGTCCTGACTTTC.

This chain links TRBV6-4 with TRBJ2-1; D may be TRBD1 or TRBD2 (6 bases each). The V gene's germline CDR1 is MRHNA and CDR2 SNTAGT. V lost 6 bases and J 4 bases, leaving 16 bases between the germline ends. This CDR3 has 15 amino acids. The CDR3 coding sequence is TGTGCCAGCAGCCCCTTCCGGGGGCATTACAATGAGCAGTTCTTC. This encodes CASSPFRGHYNEQFF.

The V and J genes are TRBV5-1 and TRBJ1-1, with TRBD1 matching over 7 bases. V dropped 3 bases and J dropped 4; count of bases not matched to a gene: 9. The V gene's germline CDR1 is SGHRS and CDR2 YFSETQ. The CDR3 runs to 15 residues. The CDR3 DNA sequence: TGCGCCAGCAGCTCGACAACAGGGGCCCTCACTGAAGCTTTCTTT. As protein: CASSSTTGALTEAFF.

This chain links TRBV28 with TRBJ1-4, with 9 bases fitting TRBD1. Germline values: CDR1 MDHEN, CDR2 SYDVKM. The CDR3 runs to 15 residues. V dropped 2 bases and J dropped 8; count of bases not matched to a gene: 6. CDR3 in amino acids: CASSLPGQGSEKLFF. Here the CDR3 DNA reads TGTGCCAGCAGTTTACCGGGACAGGGAAGCGAAAAACTGTTTTTT. Together with reference TRBV28 and TRBJ1-4, the CDR3 gives the full variable domain: DVKVTQSSRYLVKRTGEKVFLECVQDMDHENMFWYRQDPGLGLRLIYFSYDVKMKEKGDIPEGYSVSREKKERFSLILESASTNQTSMYLCASSLPGQGSEKLFFGSGTQLSVL.

Only one count was recorded for this clone. The V and J genes are TRBV11-2 and TRBJ1-1; D is ambiguous. V lost 1 base to trimming and J lost 4 bases, with 7 bases between them. CDR1 and CDR2 from the germline V gene are SGHAT and FQNNGV. The CDR3 sequence is 13 residues long. This CDR3 is CASSLAGATEAFF. In nucleotides, the CDR3 is TGTGCCAGCAGCTTAGCCGGTGCCACTGAAGCTTTCTTT. The full variable domain, in which reference TRBV11-2 and TRBJ1-1 provide the parts outside the CDR3, is EAGVAQSPRYKIIEKRQSVAFWCNPISGHATLYWYQQILGQGPKLLIQFQNNGVVDDSQLPKDRFSAERLKGVDSTLKIQPAKLEDSAVYLCASSLAGATEAFFGQGTRLTVV.

V and J are TRBV19 and TRBJ1-1, with D perhaps TRBD1 (6 bases). CDR3 size: 14 residues. Trimming cost V 2 bases and J 4 bases, with 11 bases left between them. Germline CDR1 reads LNHDA; CDR2 reads SQIVND (reference sequence). The CDR3 reads CASSITTGTTEAFF. The CDR3 DNA sequence: TGTGCCAGTAGTATAACGACAGGAACCACTGAAGCTTTCTTT.

The V and J genes are TRBV2 and TRBJ1-6; maybe TRBD1 (5 bases). CDR1 is SNHLY and CDR2 is FYNNEI in the germline V gene. The CDR3 totals 13 residues. Deletions cut 6 bases from V and 10 bases from J, with 13 bases between. The CDR3 DNA is TGTGCCAGCAGGGGCAGGGTGAGCTCACCCCTCCACTTT. Protein sequence: CASRGRVSSPLHF.

The chain uses TRBV5-1 and TRBJ1-4; no firm D call. There are 13 residues in the CDR3. The V and J ends lost 7 bases and 6 bases respectively, with 13 bases between them. Germline V gives CDR1 SGHRS, CDR2 YFSETQ. In DNA form, the CDR3 reads TGCGCCAGCGGTCTGGGCATCGATGAAAAACTGTTTTTT. Translated: CASGLGIDEKLFF.

This clone was detected once. The chain has TRBV19 and TRBJ1-2; the D is unclear. This CDR3 has 14 amino acids. Germline-derived CDR1 and CDR2 are LNHDA and SQIVND (reference sequence). V shed 6 bases and J shed 4 bases, with 15 bases lying between them. In nucleotides, the CDR3 is TGTGCCAGTAGAAAGACGGGATCCGCCTATGGCTACACCTTC. It encodes CASRKTGSAYGYTF.

This sequence joins TRBV7-2 and TRBJ2-3, with 7 bases aligning to TRBD2. The length of the CDR3 is 16 residues. Germline V gene sequence: CDR1 SGHTA, CDR2 FQGNSA. J lost 0 bases, V lost 2 bases, and 5 bases had no gene match. CDR3 sequence: CASSLYAGLSTDTQYF. The CDR3 nucleotides are TGTGCCAGCAGCTTATACGCGGGACTAAGCACAGATACGCAGTATTTT.

The chain recombines TRBV5-1 with TRBJ2-5, with 10 positions matching TRBD2. Unmatched junction bases numbered 16, after V lost 6 bases and J lost 5 bases. Germline V gene sequence: CDR1 SGHRS, CDR2 YFSETQ. The CDR3 consists of 17 residues. CDR3 in amino acids: CASNLLPGLAVGETQYF. CDR3 coding DNA: TGCGCCAGCAATCTCTTGCCCGGACTAGCGGTAGGGGAGACCCAGTACTTC.

The chain recombines TRBV5-6 with TRBJ1-1; D remains ambiguous. CDR3 length: 15 amino acids. V lost 3 bases and J lost 2, with 14 bases in between. The germline V gene encodes CDR1 SGHDT and CDR2 YYEEEE. CDR3 bases: TGTGCCAGCAGCTGGCCTTACGGTAGAAACACTGAAGCTTTCTTT. Protein: CASSWPYGRNTEAFF. The complete variable domain, with remaining parts taken from reference TRBV5-6 and TRBJ1-1, reads DAGVTQSPTHLIKTRGQQVTLRCSPKSGHDTVSWYQQALGQGPQFIFQYYEEEERQRGNFPDRFSGHQFPNYSSELNVNALLLGDSALYLCASSWPYGRNTEAFFGQGTRLTVV.

This chain uses TRBV11-2 with TRBJ2-7; D not certain. The V gene lost 5 bases and the J gene lost 5 bases, with 7 bases spanning the gap. Germline V CDR1 and CDR2: SGHAT, FQNNGV. This CDR3 is built from 11 residues. The chain's CDR3 is CASSQFNEQYF. CDR3 bases: TGTGCCAGCAGCCAGTTTAACGAGCAGTACTTC. The variable domain in full, completed from reference TRBV11-2 and TRBJ2-7, reads EAGVAQSPRYKIIEKRQSVAFWCNPISGHATLYWYQQILGQGPKLLIQFQNNGVVDDSQLPKDRFSAERLKGVDSTLKIQPAKLEDSAVYLCASSQFNEQYFGPGTRLTVT.

The chain links TRBV5-4 to TRBJ2-6, with a possible D match to TRBD2 (5 bases). In germline, CDR1 is SGHNT, CDR2 YYREEE (reference sequence). The germline V and J ends were trimmed by 2 bases and 1 base, with 7 bases remaining between them. This CDR3 has 15 residues. CDR3 residues: CASSFRGSGANVLTF. The CDR3 DNA is TGTGCCAGCAGCTTCCGGGGTTCTGGGGCCAACGTCCTGACTTTC.

The genes are TRBV11-2 and TRBJ2-2; no firm D call. Trimming took 6 bases from V and 4 from J, leaving 18 bases between them. Germline V gene sequence: CDR1 SGHAT, CDR2 FQNNGV. The CDR3 has 16 amino acids. The CDR3 region has the DNA TGTGCCAGCAGACCAAACCTCGCCGTCCGCACCGGGGAGCTGTTTTTT. Translated: CASRPNLAVRTGELFF.

The chain employs TRBV30 and TRBJ2-5; 9 nucleotides align to TRBD2. The germline gives CDR1 GTSNPN, CDR2 SVGIG (reference sequence). The length of the CDR3 is 15 residues. V lost 4 bases, J lost 4 bases, and 10 bases stayed unmatched. CDR3 bases: TGTGCCTGGACGGTGGGAGCGGGGGGCACAGAGACCCAGTACTTC. This translates into CAWTVGAGGTETQYF.